A selection of T cell receptor beta chains follows, all from one sample in a study of regulatory T cells in long-lasting Graves disease. From the multiplex PCR reads, TCRdb called clonotypes with MiXCR, one entry per CDR3 protein. The table lists 350,000 to 500,000 distinct CDR3 sequences, 13% to 15% of them singletons, with approximately 15% in the top ten. This sample was shared with a second study, whose subject was T cells in Graves' hyperthyroidism and ophthalmopathy.

Sequenced material: peripheral blood mononuclear cells (PBMCs), taken at new diagnosis, from a patient treated with antithyroid drugs. All receptors come from a woman in her fifties or sixties with Graves disease. The CDR3 runs from the conserved cysteine through the conserved F or W. A D gene is named only where the DNA matches it firmly. Clone size, where shown, is once, few, many, or a class for clones that have expanded.

V gene	clone size	J gene	D gene	CDR3 length	CDR3 DNA	CDR3 protein
TRBV28	many	TRBJ2-7	-	11	TGTGCCAGCAGTGTACAGTACGAGCAGTACTTC	CASSVQYEQYF
TRBV7-2	many	TRBJ2-1	TRBD2	16	TGTGCCAGCAGCTTATCCCTAGCGGCCTCCTACAATGAGCAGTTCTTC	CASSLSLAASYNEQFF
TRBV9	-	TRBJ2-7	TRBD1	15	TGTGCCAGCAGCGCCGGGACAGGGTTTTTTTACGAGCAGTACTTC	CASSAGTGFFYEQYF
TRBV6-4	few	TRBJ1-1	-	14	TGTGCCAGCAGAAACTCCGACAGGAACACTGAAGCTTTCTTT	CASRNSDRNTEAFF
TRBV5-1	many	TRBJ2-6	-	17	TGCGCCAGCAGCTTGGGCAGGGCCGTGTCTGGGGCCAACGTCCTGACTTTC	CASSLGRAVSGANVLTF
TRBV5-1	few	TRBJ2-7	TRBD2	14	TGCGCCAGCAAAGGACTAGCGGGATGGTACGAGCAGTACTTC	CASKGLAGWYEQYF
TRBV6-5	-	TRBJ2-2	TRBD2	19	TGTGCCAGCAGTTACTCCGGACTAGCGGCCACCCCAAACACCGGGGAGCTGTTTTTT	CASSYSGLAATPNTGELFF
TRBV20-1	few	TRBJ1-3	TRBD1	15	TGCAGTGCTAGTGGGGACAGGGACTCTGGAAACACCATATATTTT	CSASGDRDSGNTIYF
TRBV28	many	TRBJ2-7	TRBD2	14	TGTGCCAGCAGTACCCCGGGGGGGGGGTACGAGCAGTACTTC	CASSTPGGGYEQYF
TRBV27	-	TRBJ1-5	-	15	TGTGCCAGCAGTAAAGGGGTGGGTTATAATTTGGCCCAGCATTTT	CASSKGVGYNLAQHF
TRBV9	many	TRBJ2-5	TRBD2	17	TGTGCCAGCAGCGTAGGTCTGGCTAGCGGGATCGGTGAGACCCAGTACTTC	CASSVGLASGIGETQYF
TRBV11-2	many	TRBJ2-3	TRBD1	15	TGTGCCAGCAGCTTACGGGACAGCAGCACAGATACGCAGTATTTT	CASSLRDSSTDTQYF
TRBV9	-	TRBJ2-3	-	15	TGTGCCAGCAGCGTTCCGACAGCGGGCACAGATACGCAGTATTTT	CASSVPTAGTDTQYF
TRBV2	many	TRBJ2-1	-	13	TGTGCCACCGCAGGTCGCGCCTACAATGAGCAGTTCTTC	CATAGRAYNEQFF
TRBV24-1	many	TRBJ1-4	-	14	TGTGCCACCAGTGATGCGGCTCTAGATGAAAAACTGTTTTTT	CATSDAALDEKLFF
TRBV11-2	-	TRBJ1-3	-	15	TGTGCCAGCAGCTCGGTGACCCTCTCTGGAACCACCATATATTTT	CASSSVTLSGTTIYF
TRBV5-5	few	TRBJ1-3	-	16	TGTGCCAGCAGCTCAACCTTAATTAACCCTGGAAACACCATATATTTT	CASSSTLINPGNTIYF
TRBV27	few	TRBJ2-5	-	13	TGTGCCAGCAGTTTCGGGTGGCGAGAGACCCAGTACTTC	CASSFGWRETQYF
TRBV11-2	many	TRBJ2-7	TRBD2	15	TGTGCCAGCAGCCGTAGCGGGAGGACGTCCTACGAGCAGTACTTC	CASSRSGRTSYEQYF
TRBV27	many	TRBJ1-6	-	16	TGTGCCAGCAGTTTGCGGGGGGGATTTGGGAATTCACCCCTCCACTTT	CASSLRGGFGNSPLHF
TRBV29-1	many	TRBJ2-3	-	11	TGCAGCGTAACTTGGGATGATACGCAGTATTTT	CSVTWDDTQYF
TRBV24-1	few	TRBJ2-4	TRBD1	15	TGTGCCACCAGTGATGCCAGGGGGGCCAAAAACATTCAGTACTTC	CATSDARGAKNIQYF
TRBV3-1	few	TRBJ2-5	TRBD2	15	TGTGCCAGCAGCTACCGACTAGCTCCGTGGGAGACCCAGTACTTC	CASSYRLAPWETQYF
TRBV7-6	-	TRBJ2-1	-	18	TGTGCCAGCAGCTTGGGGGCGGGAACCCACAACTCCTACAATGAGCAGTTCTTC	CASSLGAGTHNSYNEQFF
TRBV5-6	many	TRBJ2-7	-	18	TGTGCCAGCAGCTTTGGTCGGGCGAAGCGGGTCTTCTCCTACGAGCAGTACTTC	CASSFGRAKRVFSYEQYF
TRBV12-3/TRBV12-4	-	TRBJ2-1	-	15	TGTGCCAGCAGTTTAGCCGGAACTAGCTACAGTGAGCAGTTCTTC	CASSLAGTSYSEQFF